This T cell receptor (beta chain) was sequenced for a study of cytomegalovirus exposure and HLA in healthy donors. Germline V gene lookup returns CDR1 SEHNR and CDR2 FQNEAQ (reference sequence). The CDR3 length is 13 residues. The V end lost 3 bases, the J end lost 8 bases, and 11 bases lay between the germline ends. The PCR contained 60 Vbeta and 13 Jbeta primers. The method was immunoSEQ multiplex PCR; TCRdb's version includes in-frame clones alone and lacks a portion of them. The sample consists of about 160,000 clones, about 80% of them appearing once. A few counts support this clone. The material sequenced was PBMCs. The chain links TRBV7-9 to TRBJ1-5; no firm D call. The sequence came from a female donor in good health and CMV-seronegative. CDR3 nucleotide sequence: TGTGCCAGCAGCTTCACAGCCGGCGAGCCCCAGCATTTT. This translates into CASSFTAGEPQHF.